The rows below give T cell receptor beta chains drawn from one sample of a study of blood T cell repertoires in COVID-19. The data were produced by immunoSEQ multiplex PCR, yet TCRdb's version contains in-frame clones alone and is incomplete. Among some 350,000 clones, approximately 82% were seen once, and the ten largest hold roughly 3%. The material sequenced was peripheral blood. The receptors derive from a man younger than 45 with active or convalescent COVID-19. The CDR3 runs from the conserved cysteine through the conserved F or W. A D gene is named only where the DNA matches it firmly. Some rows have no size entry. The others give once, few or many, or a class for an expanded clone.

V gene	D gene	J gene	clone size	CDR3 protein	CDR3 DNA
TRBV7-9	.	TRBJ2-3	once	CASSLGWAVTDTQYF	TGTGCCAGCAGCTTAGGGTGGGCTGTCACAGATACGCAGTATTTT
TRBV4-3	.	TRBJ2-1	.	CASSQRWGSLDEQFF	TGCGCCAGCAGCCAACGCTGGGGCAGCTTAGATGAGCAGTTCTTC
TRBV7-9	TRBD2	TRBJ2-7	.	CASSLLAGVGEQYF	TGTGCCAGCAGCTTACTAGCGGGAGTTGGGGAGCAGTACTTC
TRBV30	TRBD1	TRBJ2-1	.	CAWKRGGQNIEQFF	TGTGCCTGGAAACGAGGGGGACAGAACATTGAGCAGTTCTTC
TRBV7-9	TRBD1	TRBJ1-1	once	CASSPRDRNTEAFF	TGTGCCAGCAGCCCCCGGGACAGGAACACTGAAGCTTTCTTT
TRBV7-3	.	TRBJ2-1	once	CASSLILDNEQFF	TGTGCCAGCAGCTTAATTCTAGACAATGAGCAGTTCTTC
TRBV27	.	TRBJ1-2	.	CASSPDRVYGYTF	TGTGCCAGCAGCCCGGACAGAGTTTATGGCTACACCTTC
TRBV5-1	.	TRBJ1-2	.	CASSFNTESVGYTF	TGCGCCAGCAGCTTTAATACGGAAAGCGTTGGCTACACCTTC
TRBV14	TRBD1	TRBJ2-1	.	CASSPPMDRGFGNEQFF	TGTGCCAGCAGCCCCCCTATGGACAGGGGGTTCGGGAATGAGCAGTTCTTC
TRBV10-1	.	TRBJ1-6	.	CSKGSSYNSPLHF	TGCTCCAAAGGGAGCTCCTATAATTCACCCCTCCACTTT
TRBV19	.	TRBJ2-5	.	CASSIPRGEQETQYF	TGTGCCAGTAGTATCCCCAGGGGTGAGCAAGAGACCCAGTACTTC